The T cell receptor beta chain described here comes from a study of PD-1 blockade in classical Hodgkin lymphoma. Study details: Intravenous delivery of nivolumab at 3 mg/kg to patients occurred every 2 weeks. General study points: Nivolumab initiation under 1 year post-ASCT meant exclusion. Reports described newly diagnosed patients as having lower baseline TCR diversity than healthy donors. Baseline diversity resembling that of newly diagnosed patients was seen in complete responders.

On this clone: What it binds is unknown.

Clones were read by immunoSEQ multiplex PCR, and TCRdb kept only the in-frame ones, dropping some. The sample records 25,000 to 35,000 clones, around 80% being singletons. Time point denoted: cycle 4 day 1 (C4D1), after six to seven weeks of nivolumab. Autologous stem cell transplantation was followed by relapse in every patient, and brentuximab vedotin exposure varied. Negative magnetic selection isolated CD4+ T cells from thawed PBMCs. There are 14 residues in the CDR3. Trimming shortened V by 0 bases and J by 1 base, and 7 bases separated the two germline ends. CDR1 is KGHSH and CDR2 is LQKENI in the germline V gene.

The source of this sequence is a human donor with classical Hodgkin lymphoma. The chain is built from TRBV18 and TRBJ2-7, with a weak D call TRBD1 (5 bases). The input for sequencing was CD4+ T cells from blood, taken before the fourth cycle of nivolumab. DNA for the CDR3: TGTGCCAGCTCACCACCGGCAGGGTCCTACGAGCAGTACTTC. This encodes CASSPPAGSYEQYF.